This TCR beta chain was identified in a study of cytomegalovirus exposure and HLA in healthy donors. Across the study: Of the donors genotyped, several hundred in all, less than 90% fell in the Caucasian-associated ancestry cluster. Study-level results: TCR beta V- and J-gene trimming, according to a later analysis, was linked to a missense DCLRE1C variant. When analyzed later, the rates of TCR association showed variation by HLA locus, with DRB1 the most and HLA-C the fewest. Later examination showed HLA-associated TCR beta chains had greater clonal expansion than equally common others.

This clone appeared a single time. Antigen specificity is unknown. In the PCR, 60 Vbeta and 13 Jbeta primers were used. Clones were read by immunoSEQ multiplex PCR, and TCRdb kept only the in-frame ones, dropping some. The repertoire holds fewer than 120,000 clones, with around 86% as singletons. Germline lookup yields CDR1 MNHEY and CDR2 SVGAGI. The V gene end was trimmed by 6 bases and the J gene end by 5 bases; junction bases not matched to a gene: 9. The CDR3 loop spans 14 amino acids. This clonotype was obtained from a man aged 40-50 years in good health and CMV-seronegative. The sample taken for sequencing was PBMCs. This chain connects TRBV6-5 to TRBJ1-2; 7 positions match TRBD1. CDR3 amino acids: CASRLQTGRYGYTF. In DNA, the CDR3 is TGTGCCAGCAGGCTCCAGACAGGGAGGTATGGCTACACCTTC.